These 24 T cell receptor beta chains were all obtained from the same sample, sequenced in a study of relationships among human T cell subsets. The T cell receptor alpha and beta CDR3 regions were amplified from mRNA by semiquantitative ARM-PCR. In ARM-PCR, communal superprimers followed tagged nested gene-specific primers for exponential amplification. TCRdb analysed the multiplex PCR reads with MiXCR anew, one entry per CDR3 protein. Of some 10,000 distinct CDR3 sequences in the sample, roughly 54% were seen once. Anti-CD45RO beads selected memory T cells out of the CD45RA-negative fraction. Sequencing was done on a sample of memory T cells sorted from blood. Receptors were obtained from a middle-aged man in good health.

The rearrangement links TRBV28 to TRBJ2-7; TRBD1 matches 9 bases. The germline CDR1 and CDR2 sequences are MDHEN and SYDVKM. The CDR3 runs 13 residues. V shed 10 bases and J 5 bases; nucleotides not matched to a gene: 9. The CDR3 sequence is CANGDRARNEQYF. The CDR3 DNA reads TGTGCCAACGGGGACAGGGCAAGGAACGAGCAGTACTTC.

The DNA of the CDR3 is TGTGCCAGTCACTACAGGGGTGCGTACGAGCAGTACTTC. It translates to CASHYRGAYEQYF. The rearrangement links TRBV27 to TRBJ2-7; 7 bases agree with TRBD1. Germline CDR1 and CDR2: MNHEY and SMNVEV (reference sequence). The trim removed 9 bases at V and 4 bases at J, leaving 9 bases unmatched. The CDR3 is 13 residues long.

This clonotype has a handful of counts. The chain couples TRBV29-1 to TRBJ1-1, with D perhaps TRBD1 (5 bases). This CDR3 region has 15 residues. Deletions cut 5 bases from V and 5 bases from J, with 21 bases between. Germline V gives CDR1 SQVTM, CDR2 ANQGSEA. The CDR3 reads CSVSPDRTSGTEAFF. In nucleotides, the CDR3 is TGCAGCGTTTCCCCCGACAGAACCTCAGGGACTGAAGCTTTCTTT.

V usage is TRBV19 and J usage is TRBJ1-2; 8 nucleotides agree with TRBD1. V shed 6 bases, J shed 4 bases, and the junction held 10 bases outside the gene matches. The CDR3 is made up of 15 amino acids. The germline V gene has CDR1 LNHDA and CDR2 SQIVND (reference sequence). Here the CDR3 DNA reads TGTGCCAGTAGGACCCGGACAGGGAGCTTCTATGGCTACACCTTC. Its protein is CASRTRTGSFYGYTF.

This chain links TRBV20-1 with TRBJ2-5; D uncertain. The CDR3 has 12 amino acids. The V end lost 1 base, the J end lost 9 bases, and 12 bases lay between the germline ends. The germline gives CDR1 DFQATT, CDR2 SNEGSKA (reference sequence). The CDR3 region has the DNA TGCAGTGCTAGAGCGACGTCTGGGGCCCAGTACTTC. Amino acids: CSARATSGAQYF.

The rearrangement links TRBV28 to TRBJ1-1; D remains ambiguous. This CDR3 has 13 residues. V gave up 10 bases and J gave up 1 base, with 13 bases separating them. Germline CDR1 is MDHEN and CDR2 is SYDVKM. The CDR3 sequence: CANSPTANTEAFF. The CDR3, as DNA: TGTGCCAACAGCCCGACTGCGAACACTGAAGCTTTCTTT.

The chain has TRBV7-8 and TRBJ1-5; weak D call: TRBD1 (6 bases). CDR1 SGHVS and CDR2 FQNEAQ come from the germline V gene. V lost 3 bases to trimming and J lost 6 bases, with 12 bases between them. CDR3 length: 14 residues. The CDR3 nucleotides read TGTGCCAGCAGCTTCAGGGGTGTGGGTCAGCCCCAGCATTTT. This codes for CASSFRGVGQPQHF.

The chain links TRBV5-1 to TRBJ1-1, with D hard to call. The V gene's germline CDR1 is SGHRS and CDR2 YFSETQ. CDR3 length equals 11 residues. Trimming removed 0 bases from V and 8 bases from J, with 5 bases in between. The CDR3 DNA follows: TGCGCCAGCAGCTTGGAGTCCGAAGCTTTCTTT. It encodes CASSLESEAFF.

This chain connects TRBV29-1 to TRBJ1-1, with 8 bases aligning to TRBD1. CDR1 and CDR2 from the germline V gene are SQVTM and ANQGSEA. The V gene end was trimmed by 6 bases and the J gene end by 4 bases; junction bases not matched to a gene: 10. This CDR3 spans 14 amino acids. The CDR3 reads CSVDGQGLLTEAFF. The CDR3 DNA is TGCAGCGTGGACGGACAGGGTCTGCTCACTGAAGCTTTCTTT.

The J gene is TRBJ2-3, the V gene TRBV29-1, with unresolved D. The CDR3 loop spans 13 amino acids. Germline V gene sequence: CDR1 SQVTM, CDR2 ANQGSEA. V was trimmed by 3 bases and J by 2 bases, leaving 9 bases between them. The DNA of the CDR3 is TGCAGCGTTGAGGCCACATTCACAGATACGCAGTATTTT. It is translated as CSVEATFTDTQYF.

This clonotype was counted a few times. The chain has TRBV20-1 and TRBJ1-1; possible D gene TRBD1, 5 bases. The CDR3 is made up of 12 amino acids. Germline V CDR1 and CDR2: DFQATT, SNEGSKA (reference sequence). For the CDR3, the DNA is TGCAGCCTCTTGGGGCGCAGCACTGAAGCTTTCTTT. This encodes CSLLGRSTEAFF.

The rearrangement links TRBV6-1 to TRBJ1-5, with TRBD2 matching over 7 bases. The end of the DNA aligns better with TRBJ2-3, so the J call may be wrong. CDR3 length: 15 amino acids. Germline V gene sequence: CDR1 MNHNS, CDR2 SASEGT. The CDR3 protein is CASSEEGGRGRAQYF. The CDR3 DNA reads as TGTGCCAGCAGTGAAGAGGGAGGGAGGGGCCGGGCGCAGTATTTT.

Regarding this clonotype: A read error may account for a junction end that differs from germline. V and J are TRBV29-1 and TRBJ2-7; 11 bases are shared with TRBD2. CDR1 is SQVTM and CDR2 is ANQGSEA in the germline V gene. CDR3 size: 15 residues. CDR3 amino acids: CSVYKGLADPYGQYF. For the CDR3, the DNA is TGCAGCGTGTACAAGGGACTAGCGGACCCCTACGGGCAGTACTTC.

This chain joins TRBV11-2 and TRBJ2-3; D is unclear. V shed 5 bases and J shed 6 bases, with 15 bases lying between them. The V gene's germline CDR1 is SGHAT and CDR2 FQNNGV. The CDR3 loop spans 14 amino acids. CDR3 bases: TGTGCCAGCAGCCCCAACCTCCTCAGGGATACGCAGTATTTT. Protein: CASSPNLLRDTQYF.

The chain employs TRBV11-3 and TRBJ2-1; D not certain. This CDR3 spans 15 amino acids. Trimming removed 5 bases from V and 5 bases from J, with 16 bases in between. From germline, CDR1 is SGHNT and CDR2 YENEEA. The CDR3 loop is CASSRRLVSDNEQFF. Written as DNA, the CDR3 is TGTGCCAGCAGCCGACGGCTAGTTTCCGACAATGAGCAGTTCTTC.

The gene calls are TRBV28 and TRBJ2-7; 7 nucleotides align to TRBD1. Germline V gene sequence: CDR1 MDHEN, CDR2 SYDVKM. The V gene end was trimmed by 6 bases and the J gene end by 1 base; junction bases not matched to a gene: 6. The CDR3 spans 14 residues. DNA for the CDR3: TGTGCCAGCAGCCCTCAACAGGGGTCCTACGAGCAGTACTTC. Amino acid sequence: CASSPQQGSYEQYF.

This clonotype was counted only a few times. This rearrangement joins TRBV11-2 to TRBJ2-7, with D possibly being TRBD2 (5 bases). Germline CDR1 reads SGHAT; CDR2 reads FQNNGV. The CDR3 spans 15 residues. Trimming took 1 base from V and 0 from J, leaving 10 bases between them. The CDR3 sequence is CASSLGAGLSYEQYF. Here the CDR3 DNA reads TGTGCCAGCAGCTTAGGGGCGGGCCTCTCCTACGAGCAGTACTTC. The whole variable domain, filled in from reference TRBV11-2 and TRBJ2-7, reads EAGVAQSPRYKIIEKRQSVAFWCNPISGHATLYWYQQILGQGPKLLIQFQNNGVVDDSQLPKDRFSAERLKGVDSTLKIQPAKLEDSAVYLCASSLGAGLSYEQYFGPGTRLTVT.

This clonotype has just one count. The chain couples TRBV27 to TRBJ1-2; D remains ambiguous. The CDR3 consists of 14 residues. CDR1 and CDR2 from the germline V gene are MNHEY and SMNVEV (reference sequence). V was trimmed by 0 bases and J by 1 base, leaving 6 bases between them. For the CDR3, the DNA is TGTGCCAGCAGTTTATCTGGCAATAACTATGGCTACACCTTC. Translated: CASSLSGNNYGYTF.

CDR3 residues: CASSPRTGAVNYGYTF. CDR3 DNA: TGTGCCAGCAGTCCCCGGACAGGGGCGGTTAACTATGGCTACACCTTC. This sequence joins TRBV12-3 or TRBV12-4 and TRBJ1-2, with 9 bases aligning to TRBD1. With 5 bases clipped from V and 1 base from J, the junction kept 8 bases outside the gene matches. This CDR3 is 16 amino acids long.

V is TRBV12-3 or TRBV12-4 and J is TRBJ2-1; a possible D gene is TRBD2 (6 bases). This CDR3 is built from 11 residues. Trimming took off 8 bases at V and 8 bases at J, with 10 bases between the two ends. CDR3 sequence (DNA): TGTGCCAGCTCTTGGGGGGATGAGCAGTTCTTC. This gives the protein CASSWGDEQFF.

This clonotype was detected a few times. The J gene is TRBJ2-7, the V gene TRBV12-3 or TRBV12-4; a weak D match, TRBD2 (5 bases). The V gene lost 3 bases and the J gene lost 2 bases, with 8 bases spanning the gap. The CDR3 loop spans 13 amino acids. The CDR3 DNA reads TGTGCCAGCAGTTTGCTCGGGACCTACGAGCAGTACTTC. Translated, it gives CASSLLGTYEQYF.

The V and J genes are TRBV27 and TRBJ2-1; TRBD2 matches at 8 bases. Germline CDR1 reads MNHEY; CDR2 reads SMNVEV (reference sequence). This CDR3 region has 13 residues. After removal of 3 bases from V and 14 bases from J, the junction contained 9 bases not matched to a gene. CDR3 residues: CASSFEGIGREFF. CDR3 coding DNA: TGTGCCAGCAGTTTTGAGGGAATCGGGAGGGAGTTCTTC.

The genes are TRBV4-1 and TRBJ2-3; D gene unclear. The germline V gene encodes CDR1 MGHRA and CDR2 YSYEKL. The CDR3 is 16 residues long. V gave up 0 bases and J gave up 2 bases, with 12 bases separating them. The CDR3 loop is CASSQDFPEPTDTQYF. In DNA form, the CDR3 reads TGCGCCAGCAGCCAAGATTTTCCAGAACCCACAGATACGCAGTATTTT.

This chain links TRBV4-2 with TRBJ1-1; D not certain. This CDR3 comprises 14 residues. Germline V lookup: CDR1 LGHNA, CDR2 YNFKEQ. V lost 0 bases and J 1 base, leaving 6 bases between the germline ends. This chain's CDR3 is CASSQEGGNTEAFF. For the CDR3, the DNA is TGTGCCAGCAGCCAAGAGGGCGGGAACACTGAAGCTTTCTTT.